The 26 T cell receptor beta chains below all came from one sample that was sequenced in a study of T cell responses to AZD1222 COVID-19 vaccine. The method was immunoSEQ multiplex PCR; TCRdb's version includes in-frame clones alone and lacks a portion of them. The sample has about 200,000 clones, approximately 93% seen once. This specimen was peripheral blood, taken 28 days after the second AZD1222 dose. These receptors all come from an adult who received the AZD1222 COVID-19 vaccine.

The chain links TRBV19 to TRBJ2-7, with TRBD2 as a possible D gene (6 bases). Trimming took off 1 base at V and 2 bases at J, with 9 bases between the two ends. Per the germline V gene, CDR1 is LNHDA and CDR2 is SQIVND (reference sequence). CDR3 length: 14 amino acids. CDR3 loop: CASSIVEGPYEQYF. Written as DNA, the CDR3 is TGTGCCAGTAGTATAGTGGAGGGTCCCTACGAGCAGTACTTC. Together with reference TRBV19 and TRBJ2-7, the CDR3 gives the full variable domain: DGGITQSPKYLFRKEGQNVTLSCEQNLNHDAMYWYRQDPGQGLRLIYYSQIVNDFQKGDIAEGYSVSREKKESFPLTVTSAQKNPTAFYLCASSIVEGPYEQYFGPGTRLTVT.

About this clone: The same CDR3 also results from other DNA sequences found in this sample. V and J are TRBV5-1 and TRBJ1-1; D possibly corresponds to TRBD1 (6 bases). The germline V gene encodes CDR1 SGHRS and CDR2 YFSETQ. Trimming left V 1 base short and J 3 bases short, with 7 bases between. The CDR3 spans 13 residues. CDR3 DNA: TGCGCCAGCAGCTTGAAGGGGGACACTGAAGCTTTCTTT. This sequence encodes CASSLKGDTEAFF.

The chain uses TRBV5-1 and TRBJ1-4; a weak D match, TRBD1 (6 bases). Germline-derived CDR1 and CDR2 are SGHRS and YFSETQ. The CDR3 length is 15 residues. Trimming took off 0 bases at V and 8 bases at J, with 14 bases between the two ends. CDR3 in DNA: TGCGCCAGCAGCTTGGGCGCGACAGGACGGGAAAAACTGTTTTTT. Translation: CASSLGATGREKLFF.

This chain connects TRBV7-8 to TRBJ1-3; 7 bases are shared with TRBD1. CDR1 and CDR2 from the germline V gene are SGHVS and FQNEAQ. The CDR3 runs 16 residues. J was trimmed by 0 bases and V by 4 bases; bases with no gene match: 6. CDR3 DNA: TGTGCCAGCAGCTGGGGACAGACGGGCTCTGGAAACACCATATATTTT. Translating gives CASSWGQTGSGNTIYF.

The rearrangement joins TRBV5-4 to TRBJ2-1, with 11 bases aligning to TRBD1. The junction had 4 bases not matched to a gene; V was cut back by 2 bases and J by 6 bases. The germline V gene has CDR1 SGHNT and CDR2 YYREEE (reference sequence). This CDR3 has 15 amino acids. The CDR3 bases are TGTGCCAGCAGCTTCGGGGGACAGGGGGTCAATGAGCAGTTCTTC. This encodes CASSFGGQGVNEQFF.

The chain carries TRBV19 and TRBJ1-5, with TRBD1 identical over 7 bases. CDR1 is LNHDA, CDR2 SQIVND, per germline (reference sequence). V gave up 2 bases and J gave up 0 bases; unmatched junction bases: 10. This CDR3 has 18 residues. Here the CDR3 reads CASSISGTAHYSNQPQHF. The CDR3 DNA sequence: TGTGCCAGTAGTATATCCGGGACAGCCCACTATAGCAATCAGCCCCAGCATTTT.

The rearrangement links TRBV10-3 to TRBJ1-5; no definite D call. The CDR3 is 14 residues long. Trimming removed 4 bases from V and 5 bases from J, with 12 bases in between. CDR1 and CDR2 (germline): ENHRY, SYGVKD. The CDR3 here is CAISVRGTDQPQHF. In nucleotides, the CDR3 is TGTGCCATCAGTGTCCGAGGTACTGATCAGCCCCAGCATTTT.

This chain joins TRBV7-9 and TRBJ2-7, with D unclear. The V and J ends lost 3 bases and 4 bases respectively, with 16 bases between them. CDR3 size: 15 residues. Per germline, CDR1 SEHNR and CDR2 FQNEAQ (reference sequence). CDR3 protein: CASSFAVLPFYEQYF. In nucleotides, the CDR3 is TGTGCCAGCAGCTTTGCCGTACTTCCTTTTTACGAGCAGTACTTC.

The genes are TRBV2 and TRBJ1-1, with a tentative D call TRBD1 (6 bases). CDR1 is SNHLY, CDR2 FYNNEI, per germline. V lost 5 bases and J 1 base, leaving 14 bases between the germline ends. The CDR3 totals 15 residues. CDR3: CASSPRGIRNTEAFF. The CDR3 nucleotides are TGTGCCAGCAGTCCCAGGGGAATTCGGAACACTGAAGCTTTCTTT.

The chain recombines TRBV3-1 (or the pseudogene TRBV3-2) with TRBJ2-6; weak D call: TRBD1 (6 bases). The germline V and J ends were trimmed by 4 bases and 4 bases, with 11 bases remaining between them. The CDR3 contains 15 residues. In germline, CDR1 is LGHDT, CDR2 YNNKEL (reference sequence). The CDR3 region has the DNA TGTGCCAGCAGCCCCAGGGGTTCCGGGGCCAACGTCCTGACTTTC. Its protein is CASSPRGSGANVLTF.

The table lists this clone with a few counts. The CDR3 DNA reads TGTGCCAGCAGCCACAGGTTCATGAACACTGAAGCTTTCTTT. It specifies CASSHRFMNTEAFF. This sequence joins TRBV3-1 (or the pseudogene TRBV3-2) and TRBJ1-1; D gene uncertain. The V end was cut by 3 bases, the J end by 0 bases, with 8 bases between. The CDR3 is 14 amino acids. Germline values: CDR1 LGHDT, CDR2 YNNKEL (reference sequence).

The chain carries TRBV6-1 and TRBJ1-5; 8 nucleotides align to TRBD1. The CDR3 is made up of 19 amino acids. Germline CDR1 is MNHNS and CDR2 is SASEGT. Trimming removed 4 bases from V and 2 bases from J; junction bases left unmatched: 16. The CDR3 coding sequence is TGTGCCAGCAGTGGCAGGACAGGGCTATTGTCTTGGGGCAATCAGCCCCAGCATTTT. This encodes CASSGRTGLLSWGNQPQHF.

The chain links TRBV5-1 to TRBJ1-1; D is possibly TRBD1 (6 bases). Trimming removed 0 bases at V and 0 bases at J, with 12 bases between. The CDR3 is made up of 16 amino acids. CDR1 is SGHRS and CDR2 is YFSETQ in the germline V gene. The CDR3 DNA reads as TGCGCCAGCAGCTTGGAAGGACAGAGAATGAACACTGAAGCTTTCTTT. Translated, it gives CASSLEGQRMNTEAFF. Variable domain in full (rest from reference TRBV5-1 and TRBJ1-1): KAGVTQTPRYLIKTRGQQVTLSCSPISGHRSVSWYQQTPGQGLQFLFEYFSETQRNKGNFPGRFSGRQFSNSRSEMNVSTLELGDSALYLCASSLEGQRMNTEAFFGQGTRLTVV.

The V and J genes are TRBV28 and TRBJ1-2; 9 bases are shared with TRBD1. V lost 5 bases to trimming and J lost 2 bases; unmatched junction nucleotides: 6. The CDR3 consists of 15 residues. CDR1 and CDR2 from the germline V gene are MDHEN and SYDVKM. The CDR3 reads CASSGGDRANYGYTF. CDR3 coding DNA: TGTGCCAGCAGTGGTGGGGACAGGGCGAACTATGGCTACACCTTC.

V usage is TRBV6-5 and J usage is TRBJ1-2; D is ambiguous. Trimming stripped 5 bases from V and 5 bases from J, with 12 bases between. Per the germline V gene, CDR1 is MNHEY and CDR2 is SVGAGI. CDR3 length: 13 amino acids. CDR3 region: CASSQTFEYGYTF. The CDR3 DNA follows: TGTGCCAGCAGTCAAACATTCGAATATGGCTACACCTTC.

The chain couples TRBV6-4 to TRBJ2-3; a possible D gene is TRBD2 (7 bases). Trimming stripped 6 bases from V and 5 bases from J, with 24 bases between. From germline, CDR1 is MRHNA and CDR2 SNTAGT. This CDR3 region has 17 residues. In DNA, the CDR3 is TGTGCCAGCAGCCGGGGGGCCACTCTCGCGTTGGGAGATACGCAGTATTTT. It yields the protein CASSRGATLALGDTQYF.

V gene TRBV7-3 combines with J gene TRBJ2-2; 9 bases fit TRBD1. The CDR3 consists of 15 residues. After removal of 6 bases from V and 1 base from J, the junction contained 3 bases not matched to a gene. Germline V gene sequence: CDR1 SGHTA, CDR2 FQGTGA. DNA of the CDR3: TGTGCCAGCAGACCGGACAGGGGGAACACCGGGGAGCTGTTTTTT. Translation gives CASRPDRGNTGELFF.

This clone has only one observation. V gene TRBV5-1 combines with J gene TRBJ2-1; D is ambiguous. CDR1 is SGHRS, CDR2 YFSETQ, per germline. The CDR3 totals 15 residues. The V end was cut by 0 bases, the J end by 2 bases, with 9 bases between. The CDR3 DNA reads as TGCGCCAGCAGCTTGGCCGATTCCACCTACAATGAGCAGTTCTTC. The encoded protein is CASSLADSTYNEQFF.

The gene calls are TRBV5-5 and TRBJ1-1; no clear D. This CDR3 is 12 amino acids long. V lost 3 bases, J lost 4 bases, and 7 bases lay in between. Germline CDR1 and CDR2: SGHKS and YYEKEE (reference sequence). The CDR3 DNA reads TGTGCCAGCAGCTCATGGACCACTGAAGCTTTCTTT. Its protein is CASSSWTTEAFF.

The chain is built from TRBV25-1 and TRBJ1-4, with unresolved D. The V gene's germline CDR1 is MGHDK and CDR2 SYGVNS. The CDR3 contains 15 residues. Trimming removed 1 base at V and 1 base at J, with 7 bases between. CDR3 sequence reads: CASSEWWGTNEKLFF. DNA of the CDR3: TGTGCCAGCAGTGAATGGTGGGGAACTAATGAAAAACTGTTTTTT.

The chain couples TRBV5-8 to TRBJ2-1, with 7 bases that match TRBD1. Trimming at V came to 3 bases and at J to 9 bases, leaving 12 bases not matched to a gene. In germline, CDR1 is SGHTS, CDR2 YDEGEE. This CDR3 is 15 amino acids long. CDR3 sequence reads: CASSYMRGRGFEQFF. CDR3 sequence (DNA): TGTGCCAGCAGCTATATGAGGGGGCGCGGGTTTGAGCAGTTCTTC.

This clone is a singleton in its sample. Mismatch with germline at one junction end may stem from a read error. The chain employs TRBV27 and TRBJ2-5; the match to TRBD2 covers 7 bases. The CDR3 totals 18 residues. The germline V gene has CDR1 MNHEY and CDR2 SMNVEV (reference sequence). CDR3 amino acids: CASRLWGGGAGYKETQYF. Written as DNA, the CDR3 is TGTGCCAGCAGGTTATGGGGCGGGGGAGCGGGCTATAAAGAGACCCAGTACTTC.

The V call is TRBV7-9, the J call TRBJ1-2; no clear D gene. Deletions cut 2 bases from V and 6 bases from J, with 13 bases between. The CDR3 has 14 amino acids. Germline lookup yields CDR1 SEHNR and CDR2 FQNEAQ (reference sequence). This chain's CDR3 is CASSLMFRADGYTF. The CDR3 DNA reads TGTGCCAGCAGCTTAATGTTCCGGGCCGATGGCTACACCTTC.

The V and J genes are TRBV24-1 and TRBJ2-1; no reliable D call. V lost 10 bases to trimming and J lost 5 bases, with 8 bases between them. The germline V gene encodes CDR1 KGHDR and CDR2 SFDVKD. The CDR3 is 11 amino acids. The CDR3 nucleotides are TGTGCCACGGCCCGGGACAATGAGCAGTTCTTC. Translation gives CATARDNEQFF.

The chain joins TRBV6-5 to TRBJ1-2; D gene ambiguous. The germline V and J ends were trimmed by 0 bases and 9 bases, with 5 bases remaining between them. The germline CDR1 and CDR2 sequences are MNHEY and SVGAGI. This CDR3 is 11 amino acids long. The CDR3 is CASSYSGSYTF. CDR3 in DNA: TGTGCCAGCAGTTACTCGGGGAGCTACACCTTC.

The chain is built from TRBV2 and TRBJ1-1; TRBD1 is a possible D gene (6 bases). Trimming stripped 5 bases from V and 5 bases from J, with 15 bases between. The CDR3 runs 14 residues. Per germline, CDR1 SNHLY and CDR2 FYNNEI. The CDR3 is CASSFWTAETEAFF. In nucleotides, the CDR3 is TGTGCCAGCAGTTTTTGGACAGCGGAAACTGAAGCTTTCTTT.